The 8 T cell receptor beta chains reported below all come from one sample, sequenced in a study of T-cell reconstitution after alpha-beta-depleted transplantation in children. Unique molecular identifiers featured in how the TCRbeta library was prepared. TCRdb redid the calling of the PCR reads with MiXCR, one entry per CDR3 protein. The sample contains around 490,000 distinct CDR3 sequences, over 9.5% of which appear only once. The source material was PBMCs, mostly from graft donor cells, sampled 180 days after TCRalphabeta/CD19-depleted stem cell transplant. Every receptor here comes from a female patient aged 2-9 years who had a stem cell transplant for aplastic anemia, so the T cells may come from the graft donor.

As concerns this clonotype: It may be a read error: a sequence one base away is much more abundant. The genes are TRBV7-7 and TRBJ2-3; D possibly matches TRBD1 or TRBD2 (5 bases each). CDR3 size: 15 residues. The germline gives CDR1 SSHAT, CDR2 FNYEAQ (reference sequence). Trimming removed 7 bases at V and 7 bases at J, with 21 bases between. The CDR3 sequence: CASIRWGWRTNTQYF. CDR3 DNA: TGTGCCAGCATCCGATGGGGGTGGAGAACAAATACGCAGTATTTT. Supplemented by reference TRBV7-7 and TRBJ2-3, the full variable domain reads GAGVSQSPRYKVTKRGQDVTLRCDPISSHATLYWYQQALGQGPEFLTYFNYEAQPDKSGLPSDRFSAERPEGSISTLTIQRTEQRDSAMYRCASIRWGWRTNTQYFGPGTRLTVL.

The chain links TRBV20-1 to TRBJ1-5; the D gene is possibly TRBD1 (5 bases). V was shortened by 6 bases and J by 4 bases, with 16 bases between the two germline ends. The CDR3 runs 14 residues. Germline CDR1 and CDR2: DFQATT and SNEGSKA (reference sequence). The CDR3 is CSATGDGGNQPQHF. The CDR3 DNA reads TGCAGTGCCACGGGGGACGGGGGTAATCAGCCCCAGCATTTT.

This clonotype was counted a few times. This chain connects TRBV5-1 to TRBJ2-5; a possible D gene is TRBD2 (7 bases). The CDR3 covers 14 residues. The V end was cut by 3 bases, the J end by 5 bases, with 14 bases between. Germline CDR1 reads SGHRS; CDR2 reads YFSETQ. In DNA, the CDR3 is TGCGCCAGCAGCTGGGGGGGGCCACGGGAGACCCAGTACTTC. Residues: CASSWGGPRETQYF.

The rearrangement joins TRBV20-1 to TRBJ1-6, with TRBD1 matching 8 bases. The length of the CDR3 is 13 residues. J lost 10 bases, V lost 5 bases, and 7 bases had no gene match. Germline-derived CDR1 and CDR2 are DFQATT and SNEGSKA (reference sequence). The DNA of the CDR3 is TGCAGTGCTGCGGACAGGGAAGGATCACCCCTCCACTTT. Its translation: CSAADREGSPLHF.

This clonotype was seen a handful of times. V and J are TRBV7-2 and TRBJ2-2, with D possibly matching TRBD1 (5 bases). The V end lost 1 base, the J end lost 5 bases, and 11 bases lay between the germline ends. Germline V gene lookup returns CDR1 SGHTA and CDR2 FQGNSA. The CDR3 is 15 residues long. The CDR3 sequence is CASSLGPGKTGELFF. CDR3 DNA sequence: TGTGCCAGCAGCTTAGGCCCAGGGAAGACCGGGGAGCTGTTTTTT.

This clonotype turned up a few times. The rearrangement joins TRBV4-1 to TRBJ1-3; weak D call: TRBD1 (5 bases). V lost 2 bases, J lost 4 bases, and 15 bases lay in between. This CDR3 comprises 16 residues. Germline assignment: CDR1 MGHRA and CDR2 YSYEKL. This CDR3 reads CASSQPTGGDGNTIYF. The CDR3 DNA sequence: TGCGCCAGCAGCCAACCCACAGGAGGGGACGGAAACACCATATATTTT.

This clonotype was counted ten times or more. The genes are TRBV28 and TRBJ2-7, with D unclear. Trimming stripped 5 bases from V and 2 bases from J, with 13 bases between. The CDR3 loop spans 14 amino acids. The V gene's germline CDR1 is MDHEN and CDR2 SYDVKM. CDR3 sequence (DNA): TGTGCCAGCAGTGACGCGTTATGGGCCTACGAGCAGTACTTC. It yields the protein CASSDALWAYEQYF.

This clonotype was counted between two and nine times. The chain links TRBV6-2 or TRBV6-3 to TRBJ2-3, with D unclear. This CDR3 has 14 residues. Germline CDR1 is MNHEY and CDR2 is SVGEGT. The V and J ends lost 5 bases and 2 bases respectively, with 11 bases between them. Here the CDR3 DNA reads TGTGCCAGCAGTCGCATCGACATCACAGATACGCAGTATTTT. Protein: CASSRIDITDTQYF.